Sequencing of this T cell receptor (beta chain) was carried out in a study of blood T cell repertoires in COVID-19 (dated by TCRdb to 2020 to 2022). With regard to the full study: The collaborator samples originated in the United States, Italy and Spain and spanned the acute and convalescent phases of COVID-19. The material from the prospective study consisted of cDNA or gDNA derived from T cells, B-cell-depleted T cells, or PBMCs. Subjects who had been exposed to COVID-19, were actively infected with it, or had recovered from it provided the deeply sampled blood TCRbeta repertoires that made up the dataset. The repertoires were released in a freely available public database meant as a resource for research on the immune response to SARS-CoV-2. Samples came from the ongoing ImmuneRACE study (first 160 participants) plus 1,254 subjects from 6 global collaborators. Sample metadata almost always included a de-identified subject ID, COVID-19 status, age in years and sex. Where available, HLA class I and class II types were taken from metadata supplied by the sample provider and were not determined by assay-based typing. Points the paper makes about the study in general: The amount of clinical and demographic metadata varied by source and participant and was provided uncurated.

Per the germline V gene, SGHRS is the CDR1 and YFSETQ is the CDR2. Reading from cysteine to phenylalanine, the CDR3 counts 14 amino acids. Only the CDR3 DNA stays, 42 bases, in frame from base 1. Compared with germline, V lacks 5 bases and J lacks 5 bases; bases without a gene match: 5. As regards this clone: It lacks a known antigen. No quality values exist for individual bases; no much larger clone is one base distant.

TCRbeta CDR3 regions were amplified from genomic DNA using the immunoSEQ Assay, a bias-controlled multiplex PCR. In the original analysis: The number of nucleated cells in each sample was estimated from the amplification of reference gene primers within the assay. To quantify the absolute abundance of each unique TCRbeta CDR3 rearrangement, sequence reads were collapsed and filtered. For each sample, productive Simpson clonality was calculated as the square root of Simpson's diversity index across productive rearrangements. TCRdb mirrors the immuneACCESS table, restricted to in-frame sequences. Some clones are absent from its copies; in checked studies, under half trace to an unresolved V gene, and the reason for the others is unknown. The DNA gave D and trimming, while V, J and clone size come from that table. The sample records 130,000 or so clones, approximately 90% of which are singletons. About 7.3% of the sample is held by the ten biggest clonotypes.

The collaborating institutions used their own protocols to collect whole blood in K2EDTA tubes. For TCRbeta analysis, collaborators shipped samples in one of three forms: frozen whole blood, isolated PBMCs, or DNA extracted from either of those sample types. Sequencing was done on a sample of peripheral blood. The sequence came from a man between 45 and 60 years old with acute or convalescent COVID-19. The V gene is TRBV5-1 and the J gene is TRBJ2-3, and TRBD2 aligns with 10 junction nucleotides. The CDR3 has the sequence CASRLAGDGDTQYF. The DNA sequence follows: TGCGCCAGCAGGCTAGCGGGAGATGGAGATACGCAGTATTTT.